This is a list of T cell receptor beta chains from one sample in a study of T cells in Graves' hyperthyroidism and ophthalmopathy. TCRdb processed the multiplex PCR reads anew with MiXCR; each CDR3 protein has one entry. The data hold 270,000 or so distinct CDR3 sequences, with 15% observed a single time. Sequenced sample: blood. The receptor source for this set is a woman between 45 and 65 years old with Graves' hyperthyroidism that later progressed to Graves' ophthalmopathy. The CDR3 runs from the conserved cysteine through the conserved F or W. The D gene is left open where the match is weak. Size values are once, few and many counts, or a class for expanded clones, and some rows have none.

v_call	clone_size	d_call	j_call	cdr3_nt	cdr3_aa
TRBV6-2/TRBV6-3	many	TRBD2	TRBJ2-2	TGTGCCAGCAGTTCCGTAGCGGGAGGGGCCGCCGGGGAGCTGTTTTTT	CASSSVAGGAAGELFF
TRBV30	many	TRBD1	TRBJ2-3	TGTGCCTGGACAGGGGGCGGCACAGATACGCAGTATTTT	CAWTGGGTDTQYF
TRBV24-1	many	-	TRBJ1-5	TGTGCCACCAGTGATTCCCCAAGCAATCAGCCCCAGCATTTT	CATSDSPSNQPQHF
TRBV12-3/TRBV12-4	many	-	TRBJ2-2	TGTGCCAGCACCCCCCGCACCTCAACGACCGGGGAGCTGTTTTTT	CASTPRTSTTGELFF
TRBV5-1	many	-	TRBJ1-2	TGCGCCAGCAGCTTTACCGGACGGGGCGGGAACTATGGCTACACCTTC	CASSFTGRGGNYGYTF
TRBV6-1	-	TRBD1	TRBJ1-4	TGTGCCAGCAGGCCGACAGGGGCTAATGAAAAACTGTTTTTT	CASRPTGANEKLFF
TRBV4-1	-	TRBD1	TRBJ2-1	TGCGCCAGCAGCCAAGAACAGGGGGTGTATGAGCAGTTCTTC	CASSQEQGVYEQFF
TRBV27	-	TRBD1	TRBJ2-3	TGTGCCAGCAGCCAGATAAGACAGGGGACACCTAGCACAGATACGCAGTATTTT	CASSQIRQGTPSTDTQYF
TRBV5-1	-	TRBD2	TRBJ2-1	TGCGCCAGCAGGGCCACTAGCGGGAGGGCCGGGAACAATGAGCAGTTCTTC	CASRATSGRAGNNEQFF
TRBV5-4	few	-	TRBJ2-1	TGTGCCAGCAGCTTGAAGGGGGGCCAATACAATGAGCAGTTCTTC	CASSLKGGQYNEQFF
TRBV20-1	many	TRBD2	TRBJ2-5	TGCAGTGCAAGGGGACTACAAGAGACCCAGTACTTC	CSARGLQETQYF
TRBV29-1	-	-	TRBJ1-2	TGCAGCGTTGAATCCCAGGGAAAGGATAGCTATGGCTACACCTTC	CSVESQGKDSYGYTF
TRBV18	many	-	TRBJ2-7	TGTGCCAGCTCATATAAGGTGCACGAGCAGTACTTC	CASSYKVHEQYF
TRBV11-2	many	-	TRBJ2-7	TGTGCCAGCAGCTTATATTACGGGGGCTACGAGCAGTACTTC	CASSLYYGGYEQYF
TRBV27	many	-	TRBJ2-1	TGTGCCAGCAGTTTGTGGATAGCGCCCTCCAATGAGCAGTTCTTC	CASSLWIAPSNEQFF
TRBV29-1	many	-	TRBJ2-7	TGCAGCGTTGGGCTTCTTCAGAGTGGCTCCTACGAGCAGTACTTC	CSVGLLQSGSYEQYF
TRBV3-1	many	-	TRBJ1-5	TGTGCCAGCAGCCAAGGGGGGGGTCAGCCCCAGCATTTT	CASSQGGGQPQHF
TRBV7-9	-	-	TRBJ1-4	TGTGCCAGCAGCCCCCGGACGGGGATTTTTAATGAAAAACTGTTTTTT	CASSPRTGIFNEKLFF
TRBV19	-	TRBD2	TRBJ2-1	TGTGCCAGTAGTATAGTGGCTAGCGGGCCGCCTTACAATGAGCAGTTCTTC	CASSIVASGPPYNEQFF
TRBV18	many	-	TRBJ1-2	TGTGCCAGCTCACCACGCTATGGCTACACCTTC	CASSPRYGYTF
TRBV28	many	TRBD1	TRBJ2-1	TGTGCCAGCAGTTTTTCGGGACAGGGAGAGGATGAGCAGTTCTTC	CASSFSGQGEDEQFF
TRBV5-1	many	TRBD1	TRBJ2-7	TGCGCCAGCAGCCTGGGGACAGCCAACGAGCAGTACTTC	CASSLGTANEQYF
TRBV2	many	TRBD2	TRBJ2-7	TGTGCCAGCAGTTGGGGACTAGGGCTCGAGCAGTACTTC	CASSWGLGLEQYF
TRBV20-1	many	TRBD2	TRBJ2-3	TGCAGTGCTCCCCCTAGCGGGGGGACTAGCACAGATACGCAGTATTTT	CSAPPSGGTSTDTQYF
TRBV5-6	few	TRBD1	TRBJ1-1	TGTGCCAGCAGCTCCCGGGACAGGGGGCCTGAAGCTTTCTTT	CASSSRDRGPEAFF